A single T cell receptor (beta chain) is shown here with its context. This entry is derived from a study of T cell changes during pregnancy in multiple sclerosis. Data came from immunoSEQ multiplex PCR; TCRdb stores just in-frame clones and leaves some out. The repertoire holds 50,000 or so clones, with 85% to 95% as singletons. The V gene lost 6 bases and the J gene lost 12 bases, with 16 bases spanning the gap. This CDR3 has 12 amino acids. Germline CDR1 reads SNHLY; CDR2 reads FYNNEI. The sample here was CD4+ T cells from peripheral blood mononuclear cells, taken before pregnancy. The clonotype was recovered from a female donor with multiple sclerosis, enrolled in a pregnancy study. The chain couples TRBV2 to TRBJ2-3; TRBD1 is a possible D gene (7 bases). In nucleotides, the CDR3 is TGTGCCAGCAGCTACCAGGGGGGTCAACAGTATTTT. Translation gives CASSYQGGQQYF. The complete variable domain, with remaining parts taken from reference TRBV2 and TRBJ2-3, reads EPEVTQTPSHQVTQMGQEVILRCVPISNHLYFYWYRQILGQKVEFLVSFYNNEISEKSEIFDDQFSVERPDGSNFTLKIRSTKLEDSAMYFCASSYQGGQQYFGPGTRLTVL.